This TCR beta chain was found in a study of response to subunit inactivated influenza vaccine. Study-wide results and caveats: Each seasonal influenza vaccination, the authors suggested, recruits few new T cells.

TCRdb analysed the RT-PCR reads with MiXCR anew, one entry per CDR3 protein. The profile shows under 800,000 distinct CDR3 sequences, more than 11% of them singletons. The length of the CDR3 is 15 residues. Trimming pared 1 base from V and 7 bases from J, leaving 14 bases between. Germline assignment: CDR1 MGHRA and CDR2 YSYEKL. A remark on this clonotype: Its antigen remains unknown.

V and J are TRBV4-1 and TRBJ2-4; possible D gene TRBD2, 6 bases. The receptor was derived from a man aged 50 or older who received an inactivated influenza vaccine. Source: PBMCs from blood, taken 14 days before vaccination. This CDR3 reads CASSQVLLAGNIQYF. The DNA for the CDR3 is TGCGCCAGCAGCCAAGTATTACTAGCCGGCAACATTCAGTACTTC.